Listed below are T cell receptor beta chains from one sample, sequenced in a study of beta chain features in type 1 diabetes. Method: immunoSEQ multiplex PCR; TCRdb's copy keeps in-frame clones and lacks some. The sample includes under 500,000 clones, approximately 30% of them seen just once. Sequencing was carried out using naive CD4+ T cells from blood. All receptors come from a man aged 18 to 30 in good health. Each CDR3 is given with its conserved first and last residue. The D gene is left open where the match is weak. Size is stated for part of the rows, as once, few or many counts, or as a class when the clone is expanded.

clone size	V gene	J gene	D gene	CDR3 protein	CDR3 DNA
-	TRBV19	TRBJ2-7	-	CASSILGVPYEQYF	TGTGCCAGTAGTATTCTTGGGGTCCCCTACGAGCAGTACTTC
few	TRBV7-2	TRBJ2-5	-	CASATGITETQYF	TGTGCCAGCGCCACAGGGATCACAGAGACCCAGTACTTC
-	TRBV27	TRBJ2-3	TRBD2	CASSPWVAGGQSDTQYF	TGTGCCAGCAGTCCGTGGGTAGCGGGAGGGCAATCAGATACGCAGTATTTT
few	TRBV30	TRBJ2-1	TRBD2	CAWSLAGESEQFF	TGTGCCTGGAGCCTAGCGGGAGAGAGTGAGCAGTTCTTC
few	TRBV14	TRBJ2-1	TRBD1	CASSQEGSRGFYNEQFF	TGTGCCAGCAGCCAAGAAGGTAGCAGGGGGTTCTACAATGAGCAGTTCTTC
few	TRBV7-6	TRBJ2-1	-	CASTKSDHEQFF	TGTGCCAGCACCAAAAGCGACCATGAGCAGTTCTTC
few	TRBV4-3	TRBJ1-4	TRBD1	CASSRIGGGNEKLFF	TGCGCCAGCAGCCGGATAGGGGGCGGGAATGAAAAACTGTTTTTT
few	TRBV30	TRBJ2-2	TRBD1	CAWSPGTGNTGELFF	TGTGCCTGGAGTCCTGGGACAGGGAACACCGGGGAGCTGTTTTTT
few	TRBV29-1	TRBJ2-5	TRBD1	CSVDDRGKETQYF	TGCAGCGTTGACGACAGGGGGAAAGAGACCCAGTACTTC
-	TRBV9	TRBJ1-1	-	CASSVDLNTEAFF	TGTGCCAGCAGCGTTGACCTAAACACTGAAGCTTTCTTT
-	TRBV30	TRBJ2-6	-	CAWSVGANVLTF	TGTGCCTGGAGTGTTGGGGCCAACGTCCTGACTTTC
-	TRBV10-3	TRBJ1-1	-	CAISVGAEPAEAFF	TGTGCCATCAGTGTCGGGGCGGAACCGGCTGAAGCTTTCTTT
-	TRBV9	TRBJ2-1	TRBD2	CASSVGIAGSEQFF	TGTGCCAGCAGCGTAGGGATAGCGGGATCGGAGCAGTTCTTC
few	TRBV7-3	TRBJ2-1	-	CASSPGPSYNEQFF	TGTGCCAGCAGCCCCGGCCCCTCTTACAATGAGCAGTTCTTC
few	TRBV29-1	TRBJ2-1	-	CSVNDQGRNEQFF	TGCAGCGTCAACGACCAGGGGAGGAATGAGCAGTTCTTC
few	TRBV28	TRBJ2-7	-	CASSRPGLSYEQYF	TGTGCCAGCAGTCGTCCCGGGCTCTCCTACGAGCAGTACTTC
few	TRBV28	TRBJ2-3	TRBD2	CASSFGGRTDTQYF	TGTGCCAGCAGTTTCGGGGGGAGGACAGATACGCAGTATTTT
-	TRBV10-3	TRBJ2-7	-	CAISEGSGSYEQYF	TGTGCCATCAGTGAAGGATCAGGCTCCTACGAGCAGTACTTC
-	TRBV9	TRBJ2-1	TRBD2	CASSAPETSKFF	TGTGCCAGCAGCGCGCCGGAGACTAGCAAGTTCTTC
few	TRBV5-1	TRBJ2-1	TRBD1	CASSPGQGGPSEQFF	TGCGCCAGCAGCCCGGGACAGGGAGGCCCAAGTGAGCAGTTCTTC
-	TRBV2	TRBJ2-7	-	CASRFGGTGAYEQYF	TGTGCCAGCCGATTCGGGGGGACAGGCGCCTACGAGCAGTACTTC
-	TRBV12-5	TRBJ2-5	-	CASGSDRAGETQYF	TGTGCTAGTGGTTCCGACAGGGCGGGGGAGACCCAGTACTTC
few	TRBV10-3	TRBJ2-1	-	CAISEAVNGNEQFF	TGTGCCATCAGTGAAGCCGTAAATGGGAATGAGCAGTTCTTC
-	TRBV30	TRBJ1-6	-	CAWSARGNSPLHF	TGTGCCTGGAGCGCCAGGGGTAATTCACCCCTCCACTTT
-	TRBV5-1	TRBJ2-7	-	CASREYRGYEQYF	TGCGCCAGCAGGGAATATAGGGGCTACGAGCAGTACTTC
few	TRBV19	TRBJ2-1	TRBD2	CASSILAGVGYEQFF	TGTGCCAGTAGTATCCTAGCGGGAGTTGGCTATGAGCAGTTCTTC
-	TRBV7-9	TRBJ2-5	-	CASSFGGQETQYF	TGTGCCAGCAGCTTCGGTGGGCAAGAGACCCAGTACTTC
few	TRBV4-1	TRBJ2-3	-	CASSPPASTATQYF	TGCGCCAGCAGCCCCCCTGCCTCCACAGCCACGCAGTATTTT
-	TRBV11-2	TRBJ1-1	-	CASSLEVGRNTEAFF	TGTGCCAGCAGCTTAGAAGTCGGCAGGAACACTGAAGCTTTCTTT
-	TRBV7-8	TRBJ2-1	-	CASSLVKNSYNEQFF	TGTGCCAGCAGCTTGGTCAAGAACTCCTACAATGAGCAGTTCTTC
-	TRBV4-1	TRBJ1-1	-	CASSLRDRNTEAFF	TGCGCCAGCAGCCTTCGAGACAGGAACACTGAAGCTTTCTTT
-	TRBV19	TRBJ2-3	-	CASSTNGGTDTQYF	TGTGCCAGTAGTACAAATGGCGGCACAGATACGCAGTATTTT
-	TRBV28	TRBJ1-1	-	CASSLRAFF	TGTGCCAGCAGTCTACGAGCTTTCTTT
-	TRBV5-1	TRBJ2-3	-	CASSLVSSSTDTQYF	TGCGCCAGCAGCTTGGTTTCATCTAGCACAGATACGCAGTATTTT
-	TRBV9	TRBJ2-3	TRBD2	CASSVATSGSSTDTQYF	TGTGCCAGCAGCGTAGCGACTAGCGGGAGCAGCACAGATACGCAGTATTTT
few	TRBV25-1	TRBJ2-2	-	CASGRADGAGELFF	TGTGCCAGCGGACGGGCTGACGGGGCCGGGGAGCTGTTTTTT
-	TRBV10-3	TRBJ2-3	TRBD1	CAISGDRAFTDTQYF	TGTGCCATCAGTGGCGACAGGGCCTTCACAGATACGCAGTATTTT
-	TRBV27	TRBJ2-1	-	CASRNEQFF	TGTGCCAGCAGAAATGAGCAGTTCTTC
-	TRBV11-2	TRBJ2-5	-	CASSLYQETQYF	TGTGCCAGCAGCTTATACCAAGAGACCCAGTACTTC
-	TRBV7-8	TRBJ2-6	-	CASSQRRVSGANVLTF	TGTGCCAGCAGCCAGCGAAGGGTCTCTGGGGCCAACGTCCTGACTTTC
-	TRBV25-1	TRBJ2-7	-	CASSESHGPYEQYF	TGTGCCAGCAGTGAATCCCACGGCCCCTACGAGCAGTACTTC
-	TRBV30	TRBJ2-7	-	CAWSVGGSAYEQYF	TGTGCCTGGAGTGTCGGAGGGAGCGCCTACGAGCAGTACTTC
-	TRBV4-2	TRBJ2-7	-	CASSQDGGRRYEQYF	TGTGCCAGCAGCCAAGATGGTGGGCGAAGATACGAGCAGTACTTC
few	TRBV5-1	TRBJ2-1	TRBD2	CASSLGGSLYNEQFF	TGCGCCAGCAGCTTGGGCGGGAGTTTGTACAATGAGCAGTTCTTC
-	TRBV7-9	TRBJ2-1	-	CASSLVQVSEQFF	TGTGCCAGCAGCTTAGTTCAGGTCAGTGAGCAGTTCTTC
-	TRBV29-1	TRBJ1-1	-	CSVEPEVNTEAFF	TGCAGCGTTGAGCCAGAGGTGAACACTGAAGCTTTCTTT
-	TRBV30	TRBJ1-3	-	CAWSHFSGNTIYF	TGTGCCTGGAGCCACTTCTCTGGAAACACCATATATTTT
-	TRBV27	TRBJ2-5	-	CASSLITPAQETQYF	TGTGCCAGCAGTTTAATCACCCCCGCCCAAGAGACCCAGTACTTC
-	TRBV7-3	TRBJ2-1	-	CASSLESGSSYNEQFF	TGTGCCAGCAGCTTAGAGTCAGGGAGCTCCTACAATGAGCAGTTCTTC
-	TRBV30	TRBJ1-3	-	CAWSLRSSGNTIYF	TGTGCCTGGAGTTTAAGGAGCTCTGGAAACACCATATATTTT
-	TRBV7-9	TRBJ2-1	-	CASSTTGPYNEQFF	TGTGCCAGCAGCACCACGGGGCCCTACAATGAGCAGTTCTTC
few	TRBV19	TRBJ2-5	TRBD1	CASTRRGQETQYF	TGTGCCAGTACCCGCAGGGGGCAAGAGACCCAGTACTTC
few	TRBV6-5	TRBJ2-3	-	CASKVVDTQYF	TGTGCCAGCAAGGTAGTGGATACGCAGTATTTT
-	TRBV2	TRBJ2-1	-	CASGGATVYNEQFF	TGTGCCAGCGGGGGAGCGACAGTATACAATGAGCAGTTCTTC
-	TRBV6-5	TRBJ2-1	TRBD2	CASSYRAGGTYNEQFF	TGTGCCAGCAGTTACCGGGCGGGAGGGACCTACAATGAGCAGTTCTTC
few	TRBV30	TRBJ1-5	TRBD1	CAYGTGGNQPQHF	TGTGCCTACGGGACAGGGGGCAATCAGCCCCAGCATTTT
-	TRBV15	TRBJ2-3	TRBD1	CATSGGQLGLTDTQYF	TGTGCCACCAGCGGGGGACAGTTGGGCCTCACAGATACGCAGTATTTT